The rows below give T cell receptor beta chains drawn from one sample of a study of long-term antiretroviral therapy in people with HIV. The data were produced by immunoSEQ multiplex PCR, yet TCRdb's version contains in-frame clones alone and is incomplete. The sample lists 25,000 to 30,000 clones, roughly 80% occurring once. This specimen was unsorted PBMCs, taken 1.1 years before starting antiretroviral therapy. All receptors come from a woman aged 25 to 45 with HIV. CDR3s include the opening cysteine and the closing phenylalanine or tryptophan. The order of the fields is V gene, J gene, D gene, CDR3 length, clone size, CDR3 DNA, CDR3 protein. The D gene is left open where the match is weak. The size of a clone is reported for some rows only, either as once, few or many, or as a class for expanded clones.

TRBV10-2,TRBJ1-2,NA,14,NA,TGCGCCAGCGGGCTCAGACGGACGGCTCCTGGCTACACCTTC,CASGLRRTAPGYTF
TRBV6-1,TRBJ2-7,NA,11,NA,TGTGCCAGCAGTGAGTTCTACGAGCAGTACTTC,CASSEFYEQYF
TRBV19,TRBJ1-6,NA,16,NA,TGTGCCAGTAGCGGACTTTGGAGCTCCTATAATTCACCCCTCCACTTT,CASSGLWSSYNSPLHF
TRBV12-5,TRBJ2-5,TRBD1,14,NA,TGTGCTAGTGGTGAATACAGGGGTAGAGAGACCCAGTACTTC,CASGEYRGRETQYF
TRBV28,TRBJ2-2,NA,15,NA,TGTGCCGGAACCTCTCCGGGACACAACACCGGGGAGCTGTTTTTT,CAGTSPGHNTGELFF
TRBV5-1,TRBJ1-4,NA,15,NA,TGCGCCAGCAGCTTCGGGAGGGAGGGTAATGAAAAACTGTTTTTT,CASSFGREGNEKLFF
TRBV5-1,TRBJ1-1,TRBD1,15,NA,TGCGCCAGCAGCACGGGACAGGACCGGAACACTGAAGCTTTCTTT,CASSTGQDRNTEAFF
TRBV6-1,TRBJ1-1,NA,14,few,TGTGCCAGCAGTGAAGTCTACGTGAACACTGAAGCTTTCTTT,CASSEVYVNTEAFF
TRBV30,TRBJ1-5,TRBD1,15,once,TGTGCCTGGAGTGTACAGTCAGGGGGATGGCAGCCCCAGCATTTT,CAWSVQSGGWQPQHF
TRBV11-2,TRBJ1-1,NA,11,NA,TGTGCCAGCAGGAAGGGGACTGAAGCTTTCTTT,CASRKGTEAFF
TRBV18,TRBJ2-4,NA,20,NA,TGTGCCAGCTCATCCATGGACAGACGACTCGTGGAACTAGCCAAAAACATTCAGTACTTC,CASSSMDRRLVELAKNIQYF
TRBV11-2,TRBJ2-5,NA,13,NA,TGTGCCAGCAGCTTGGCCCCAGGAGAGACCCAGTACTTC,CASSLAPGETQYF
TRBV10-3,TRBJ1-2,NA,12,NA,TGTGCCATCTCGGACAGTAAGTACGGCTACACCTTC,CAISDSKYGYTF
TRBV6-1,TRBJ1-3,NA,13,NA,TGTGCCAGCAGGCCCCACTCTGGAAACACCATATATTTT,CASRPHSGNTIYF
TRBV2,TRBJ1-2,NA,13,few,TGTGCCAGCAGGCTCCGGGCCCCTGGGGGCTACACCTTC,CASRLRAPGGYTF
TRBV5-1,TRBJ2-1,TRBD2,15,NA,TGCGCCAGCAGCTTCCGGGCTAGCGGTAACAATGAGCAGTTCTTC,CASSFRASGNNEQFF
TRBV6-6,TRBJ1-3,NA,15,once,TGTGCCAGCAGTTACATGCCAAGCTCTGGAAACACCATATATTTT,CASSYMPSSGNTIYF
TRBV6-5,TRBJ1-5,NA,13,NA,TGTGCCAGCAGCCCCAATCGACAGGACGCACAGCATTTT,CASSPNRQDAQHF
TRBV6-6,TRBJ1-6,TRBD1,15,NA,TGTGCCAGCAGTTACGCGGACAGGGGAAATTCACCCCTCCACTTT,CASSYADRGNSPLHF
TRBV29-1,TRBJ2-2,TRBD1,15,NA,TGCAGCGTTGATTTGGGACAGGCTATGACCGGGGAGCTGTTTTTT,CSVDLGQAMTGELFF
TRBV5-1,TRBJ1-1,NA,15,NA,TGCGCCAGCAGCTTCGAGGAGGGCTCCACGCAACAAGCTTTCTTT,CASSFEEGSTQQAFF
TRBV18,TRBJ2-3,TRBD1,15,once,TGTGCCAGCTCACCACTAGGGACAGGGACAGATACGCAGTATTTT,CASSPLGTGTDTQYF
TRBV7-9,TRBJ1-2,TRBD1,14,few,TGTGCCAGCAGCCCAGGGGGATCCAACTATGGCTACACCTTC,CASSPGGSNYGYTF
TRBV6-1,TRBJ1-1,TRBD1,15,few,TGTGCCAGCAGGTCTCGGGACAGTACTAACGCTGAAGCTTTCTTT,CASRSRDSTNAEAFF
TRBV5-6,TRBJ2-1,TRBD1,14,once,TGTGCCAGCAGCCTTAGACAGGGGATCGGTGAGCAGTTCTTC,CASSLRQGIGEQFF
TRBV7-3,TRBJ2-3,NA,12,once,TGTGCCAGCAGTTCAGGCACAGATACGCAGTATTTT,CASSSGTDTQYF
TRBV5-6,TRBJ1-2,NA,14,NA,TGTGCCAGCAGCTTGGAGGCAGGAAACTATGGCTACACCTTC,CASSLEAGNYGYTF
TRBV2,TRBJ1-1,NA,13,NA,TGTGCCAGCAGTGGCCGACAGAACACTGAAGCTTTCTTT,CASSGRQNTEAFF
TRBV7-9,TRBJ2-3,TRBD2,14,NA,TGTGCCAGCAGCTTTACTAGCGGGGGTGATACGCAGTATTTT,CASSFTSGGDTQYF
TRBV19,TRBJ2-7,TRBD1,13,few,TGTGCCAGTAGCGTCGGGACAGGGTACGAGCAGTACTTC,CASSVGTGYEQYF
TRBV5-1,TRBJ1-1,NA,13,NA,TGCGCCAGCAGCTCGGACACTTACACTGAAGCTTTCTTT,CASSSDTYTEAFF
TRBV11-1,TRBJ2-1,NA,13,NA,TGTGCCAGCACTACCTTCAGGGACAATGAGCAGTTCTTC,CASTTFRDNEQFF
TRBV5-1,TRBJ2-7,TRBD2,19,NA,TGCGCCAGCAGCTTTGATGGACTAGCGGGGGCCGAGAGCTCCTACGAGCAGTACTTC,CASSFDGLAGAESSYEQYF
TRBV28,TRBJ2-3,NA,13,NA,TGTGCCACTCGAGCAGGGGGGACAGATACGCAGTATTTT,CATRAGGTDTQYF
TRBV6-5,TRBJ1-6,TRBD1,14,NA,TGTGCCAGCAGTCGACAGGACAGGGATTCACCCCTCCACTTT,CASSRQDRDSPLHF